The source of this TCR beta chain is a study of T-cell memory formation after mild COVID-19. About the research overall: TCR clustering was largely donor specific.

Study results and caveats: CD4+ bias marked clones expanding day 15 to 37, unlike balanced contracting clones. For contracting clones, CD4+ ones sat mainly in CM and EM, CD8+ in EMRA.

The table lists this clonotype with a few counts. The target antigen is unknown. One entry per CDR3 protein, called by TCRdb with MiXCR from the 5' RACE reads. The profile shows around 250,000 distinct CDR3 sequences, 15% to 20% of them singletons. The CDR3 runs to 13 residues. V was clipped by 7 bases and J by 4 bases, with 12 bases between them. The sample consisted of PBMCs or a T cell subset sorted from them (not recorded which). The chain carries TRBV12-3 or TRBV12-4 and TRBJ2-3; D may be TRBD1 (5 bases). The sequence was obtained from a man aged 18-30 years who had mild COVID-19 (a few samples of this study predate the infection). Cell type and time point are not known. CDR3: CASKQDQADTQYF. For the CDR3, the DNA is TGTGCCAGCAAACAGGACCAGGCAGATACGCAGTATTTT.